The next 6 T cell receptor beta chains were all read from a single sample in a study of OX40 agonist ivuxolimab in advanced cancers. Here immunoSEQ multiplex PCR was the method, and the copy in TCRdb shows in-frame clones only, minus some. The sample lists about 73,000 clones, approximately 90% occurring once. Here the sequenced sample was CD4+ or CD8+ T cells sorted from blood, taken in a trial of the OX40 agonist ivuxolimab. All receptors derive from an adult with an advanced solid tumor such as melanoma, head and neck, liver or kidney cancer.

The rearrangement links TRBV19 to TRBJ2-1; TRBD2 matches at 8 bases. Germline V gives CDR1 LNHDA, CDR2 SQIVND (reference sequence). The CDR3 consists of 15 residues. J lost 7 bases, V lost 0 bases, and 5 bases had no gene match. CDR3 in amino acids: CASSIERLARNEQFF. The CDR3 nucleotides read TGTGCCAGTAGTATAGAGCGACTAGCGAGAAATGAGCAGTTCTTC.

CDR3 region: CASSIYGGRGGQETQYF. CDR3 in DNA: TGTGCCAGCAGCATATACGGGGGGCGCGGCGGCCAAGAGACCCAGTACTTC. The rearrangement joins TRBV9 to TRBJ2-5; a weak D match, TRBD2 (7 bases). CDR3 size: 17 residues. From germline, CDR1 is SGDLS and CDR2 YYNGEE. Deletions cut 4 bases from V and 1 base from J, with 20 bases between.

The rearrangement uses TRBV5-1 and TRBJ2-2; no clear D gene. Deletions cut 4 bases from V and 0 bases from J, with 7 bases between. CDR3 size: 14 residues. Germline CDR1 and CDR2: SGHRS and YFSETQ. Written as DNA, the CDR3 is TGCGCCAGCAGCAGTAACACGAACACCGGGGAGCTGTTTTTT. Translation: CASSSNTNTGELFF.

The chain joins TRBV9 to TRBJ1-1; no clear D gene. This CDR3 comprises 13 residues. CDR1 SGDLS and CDR2 YYNGEE come from the germline V gene. The V gene lost 3 bases and the J gene lost 10 bases, with 16 bases spanning the gap. Here the CDR3 DNA reads TGTGCCAGCAGCGCACCGGGCCGCCCGGGAGCTTTCTTT. Amino acids: CASSAPGRPGAFF.

V usage is TRBV19 and J usage is TRBJ2-1, with 9 nucleotides matching TRBD2. The CDR3 runs 13 residues. Per germline, CDR1 LNHDA and CDR2 SQIVND (reference sequence). J was trimmed by 7 bases and V by 5 bases; bases with no gene match: 3. The CDR3 nucleotides read TGTGCCAGTAGTGACGGACTAGCGAATGAGCAGTTCTTC. Translated, it gives CASSDGLANEQFF. The variable domain in full, with the rest retrieved from reference TRBV19 and TRBJ2-1, is DGGITQSPKYLFRKEGQNVTLSCEQNLNHDAMYWYRQDPGQGLRLIYYSQIVNDFQKGDIAEGYSVSREKKESFPLTVTSAQKNPTAFYLCASSDGLANEQFFGPGTRLTVL.

The chain recombines TRBV9 with TRBJ2-7; TRBD1 aligns across 7 bases. CDR1 SGDLS and CDR2 YYNGEE come from the germline V gene. CDR3 length equals 17 residues. J gave up 1 base and V 4 bases, and 14 bases lay outside the gene matches. CDR3 region: CASSRGGASYKSYEQYF. CDR3 nucleotide sequence: TGTGCCAGCAGCCGAGGGGGCGCCAGCTATAAGTCCTACGAGCAGTACTTC.